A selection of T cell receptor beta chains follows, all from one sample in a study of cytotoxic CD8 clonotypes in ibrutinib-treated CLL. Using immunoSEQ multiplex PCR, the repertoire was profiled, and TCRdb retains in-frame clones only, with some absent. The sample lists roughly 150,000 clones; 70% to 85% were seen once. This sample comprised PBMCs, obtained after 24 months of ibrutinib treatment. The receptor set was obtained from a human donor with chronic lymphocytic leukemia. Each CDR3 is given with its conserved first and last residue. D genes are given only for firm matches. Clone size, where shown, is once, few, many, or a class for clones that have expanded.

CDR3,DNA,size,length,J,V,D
CASSLRLQASGTGELFF,TGTGCCAGCAGCCTACGTTTACAGGCTTCGGGGACCGGGGAGCTGTTTTTT,.,17,TRBJ2-2,TRBV14,.
CASSTHPRGYTF,TGTGCCAGCAGTACCCACCCGAGGGGCTACACCTTC,.,12,TRBJ1-2,TRBV28,.
CASSLDQLGGAKNIQYF,TGTGCCAGCAGCTTAGATCAGCTTGGGGGAGCCAAAAACATTCAGTACTTC,.,17,TRBJ2-4,TRBV11-2,.
CASSLQPGQGHTEAFF,TGTGCCAGCAGCTTGCAACCAGGACAGGGGCACACTGAAGCTTTCTTT,.,16,TRBJ1-1,TRBV5-6,TRBD1
CARGQGDGYTF,TGTGCCAGGGGACAGGGGGACGGCTACACCTTC,few,11,TRBJ1-2,TRBV19,TRBD1
CASSLQGINYNEQFF,TGCGCCAGCAGCTTACAGGGGATTAACTACAATGAGCAGTTCTTC,.,15,TRBJ2-1,TRBV5-1,TRBD1
CASSTGLANEQFF,TGTGCCAGTAGTACCGGACTAGCCAATGAGCAGTTCTTC,.,13,TRBJ2-1,TRBV19,TRBD2
CASSLGAQPPYEQYF,TGCGCCAGCAGCCTAGGGGCCCAACCGCCCTACGAGCAGTACTTC,.,15,TRBJ2-7,TRBV5-1,.
CASSLSGLAGPLYF,TGTGCCAGCAGCTTAAGCGGACTAGCGGGGCCCCTTTACTTC,few,14,TRBJ2-7,TRBV7-3,TRBD2
CATTDRETQPQHF,TGTGCCACAACTGACAGGGAAACACAGCCCCAGCATTTT,.,13,TRBJ1-5,TRBV19,TRBD1
CASSVSVGLADTYEQYF,TGTGCCAGCAGCGTGAGCGTGGGTCTAGCGGACACCTACGAGCAGTACTTC,.,17,TRBJ2-7,TRBV9,TRBD2
CASSPHRAGDKNIQYF,TGTGCCAGCAGTCCCCACCGGGCGGGGGACAAAAACATTCAGTACTTC,.,16,TRBJ2-4,TRBV28,TRBD2
CAWSVGALYGEGYTF,TGTGCCTGGAGTGTTGGGGCTCTCTACGGGGAAGGCTACACCTTC,.,15,TRBJ1-2,TRBV30,.